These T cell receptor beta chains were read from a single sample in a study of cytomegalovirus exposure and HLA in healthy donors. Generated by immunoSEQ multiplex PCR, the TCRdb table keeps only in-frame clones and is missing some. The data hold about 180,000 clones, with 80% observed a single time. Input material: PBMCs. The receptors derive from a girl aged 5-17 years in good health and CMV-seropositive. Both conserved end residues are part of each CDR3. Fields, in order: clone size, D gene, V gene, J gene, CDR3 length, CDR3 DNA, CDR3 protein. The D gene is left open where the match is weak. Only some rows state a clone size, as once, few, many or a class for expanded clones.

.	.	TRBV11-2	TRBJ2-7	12	TGTGCCAGCAGCTTAGGAGGAGTGGAGCAGTACTTC	CASSLGGVEQYF
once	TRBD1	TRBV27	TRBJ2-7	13	TGTGCCAGCAGTCGGGACAGGGTTAGGGAGCAGTACTTC	CASSRDRVREQYF
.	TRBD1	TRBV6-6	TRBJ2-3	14	TGTGCCAGCAAAAACACAGGGGGGACAGATACGCAGTATTTT	CASKNTGGTDTQYF
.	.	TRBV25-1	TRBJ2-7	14	TGTGCCAGCGCTACCTCCTCAGGGGGGTTGACGCAGTACTTC	CASATSSGGLTQYF
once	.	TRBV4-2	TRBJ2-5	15	TGTGCCAGCAGCCAAGCAAGACGGACTCAAGAGACCCAGTACTTC	CASSQARRTQETQYF
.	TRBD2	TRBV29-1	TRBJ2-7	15	TGCAGCGTTGAAGGCCCGACTAGCGGGGATTACGAGCAGTACTTC	CSVEGPTSGDYEQYF
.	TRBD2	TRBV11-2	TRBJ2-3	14	TGTGCCAGCAGCCAGCGGGAGGGCACAGATACGCAGTATTTT	CASSQREGTDTQYF
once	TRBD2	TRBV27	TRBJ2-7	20	TGTGCCAGCAGTTTAAGGTGGACTAGCGGGAGGGCCGGATCACCCTACGAGCAGTACTTC	CASSLRWTSGRAGSPYEQYF
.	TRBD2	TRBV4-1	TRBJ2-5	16	TGCGCCAGCAGCCAAGACCTAGCGGGACGTGCGGAGACCCAGTACTTC	CASSQDLAGRAETQYF
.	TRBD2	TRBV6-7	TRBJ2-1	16	TGTGCCAGCACCCTCCTTCTAGCGGGAGGGCCATATGAGCAGTTCTTC	CASTLLLAGGPYEQFF
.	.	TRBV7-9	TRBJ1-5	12	TGTTCCAGCAGCTCGTTTAATCAGCCCCAGCATTTT	CSSSSFNQPQHF
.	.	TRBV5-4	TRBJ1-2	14	TGTGCCAGCAGCTTGGCCAAGGGGCGTTATGGCTACACCTTC	CASSLAKGRYGYTF
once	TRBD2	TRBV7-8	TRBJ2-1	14	TGTGCCAGCAGCATACTAGCGGCATACAATGAGCAGTTCTTC	CASSILAAYNEQFF
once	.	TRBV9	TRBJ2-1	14	TGTGCCAGCAGCGTAGCTCGAGCGGACAATGAGCAGTTCTTC	CASSVARADNEQFF
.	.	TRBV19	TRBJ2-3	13	TGTGCCAGTAGTAAGACTGGAACAGATACGCAGTATTTT	CASSKTGTDTQYF
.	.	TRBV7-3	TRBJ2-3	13	TGTGCCAGCAGCTTAGACAACACAGATACGCAGTATTTT	CASSLDNTDTQYF
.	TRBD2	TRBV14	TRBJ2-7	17	TGTGCCAGCAGCCAGCAGGGACTAATAGCGAAGGTCCACGAGCAGTACTTC	CASSQQGLIAKVHEQYF
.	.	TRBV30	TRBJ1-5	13	TGTGCCTGGAGTTTCTCAGGTAATCAGCCCCAGCATTTT	CAWSFSGNQPQHF
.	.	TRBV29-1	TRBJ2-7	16	TGCAGCGTTGAAGGAGCCACCCCCAGGGGCAACTACGAGCAGTACTTC	CSVEGATPRGNYEQYF
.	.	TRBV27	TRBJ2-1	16	TGTGCCAGCAACTTACAGGGGGAGGGACACGGTAATGAGCAGTTCTTC	CASNLQGEGHGNEQFF
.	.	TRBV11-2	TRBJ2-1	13	TGTGCCAGCAGCCCCGACCCCCGGGATGAGCAGTTCTTC	CASSPDPRDEQFF
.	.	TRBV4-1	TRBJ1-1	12	TGCGCCAGCAGAGGGACAAACACTGAAGCTTTCTTT	CASRGTNTEAFF
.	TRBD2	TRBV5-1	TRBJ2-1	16	TGCGCCAGCAGCGAGAACGGGAGGGCCACGGACAATGAGCAGTTCTTC	CASSENGRATDNEQFF
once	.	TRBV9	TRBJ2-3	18	TGTGCCAGCAGCATCTGGGGCAGGGCACTTTCTAGCACAGATACGCAGTATTTT	CASSIWGRALSSTDTQYF
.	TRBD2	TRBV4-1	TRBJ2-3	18	TGCGCCAGCAGCCAAGCCCCCAGCGGAGCGGGAGCAATAGATACGCAGTATTTT	CASSQAPSGAGAIDTQYF
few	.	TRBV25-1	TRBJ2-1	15	TGTGCCAGCAGTGACCAAACGGTTGGCTACAATGAGCAGTTCTTC	CASSDQTVGYNEQFF
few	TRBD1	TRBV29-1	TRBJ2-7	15	TGCAGCGTTGAAGACTCCGGGACAGGGACGGAAGAGCAGTACTTC	CSVEDSGTGTEEQYF
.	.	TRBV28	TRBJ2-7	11	TGTGCCAGCAGCCAGGGCCACGAGCAGTACTTC	CASSQGHEQYF
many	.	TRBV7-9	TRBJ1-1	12	TGTGCCAGCAGCTTCGGGGTCACTGAAGCTTTCTTT	CASSFGVTEAFF
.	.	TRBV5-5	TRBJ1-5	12	TGTGCCAGCAGCCCCCGCGGCCCCGACCAGCATTTT	CASSPRGPDQHF
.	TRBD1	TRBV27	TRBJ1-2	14	TGTGCCAGCAGTTTATCTCGACAGGGGTATGGCTACACCTTC	CASSLSRQGYGYTF
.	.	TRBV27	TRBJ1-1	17	TGTGCCAGCAGTTTATCACCGGTTTGGGGGCCGAACACTGAAGCTTTCTTT	CASSLSPVWGPNTEAFF
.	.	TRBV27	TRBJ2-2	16	TGTGCCAGCAGTCTACTGGACAGACAGAACACCGGGGAGCTGTTTTTT	CASSLLDRQNTGELFF
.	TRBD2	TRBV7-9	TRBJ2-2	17	TGTGCCAGCAGTCCTTTGCTAGCGGGAGGGAACACCGGGGAGCTGTTTTTT	CASSPLLAGGNTGELFF
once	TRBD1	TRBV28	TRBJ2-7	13	TGTGCCAGCAGTCGAAAACAGGGGTACGAGCAGTACTTC	CASSRKQGYEQYF
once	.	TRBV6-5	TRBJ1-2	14	TGTGCCAGCAATCCCTCCGGGGGGCGGGGTGGCTACACCTTC	CASNPSGGRGGYTF
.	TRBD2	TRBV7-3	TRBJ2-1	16	TGTGCCAGCAGCTCCCTAGGGCTAGCGGGGTACAATGAGCAGTTCTTC	CASSSLGLAGYNEQFF
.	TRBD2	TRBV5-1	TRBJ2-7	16	TGCGCCAGCAGCCATGGACTAGCGGGACCGGCCTACGAGCAGTACTTC	CASSHGLAGPAYEQYF
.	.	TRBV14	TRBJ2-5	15	TGTGCCAGCAGCCAAACGGGAGTGCAACAAGAGACCCAGTACTTC	CASSQTGVQQETQYF
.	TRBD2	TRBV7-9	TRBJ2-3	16	TGTGCCAGCAGCACGTTTAGGACTAGCGGGACAGATACGCAGTATTTT	CASSTFRTSGTDTQYF
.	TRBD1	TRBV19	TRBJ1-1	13	TGTGCCAGTAGTGCTGGGACAGATACTGAAGCTTTCTTT	CASSAGTDTEAFF
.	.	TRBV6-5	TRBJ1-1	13	TGTGCCAGCAGCCGGGGGGGCAACGCTGAAGCTTTCTTT	CASSRGGNAEAFF
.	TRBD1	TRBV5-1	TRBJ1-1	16	TGCGCCAGCAGCTTGGTTCAGGGGGCTCAAGTAAGGGAAGCTTTCTTT	CASSLVQGAQVREAFF
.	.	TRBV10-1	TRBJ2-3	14	TGCGCCAGCAGTAGCCGGCGGGATCTAGATACGCAGTATTTT	CASSSRRDLDTQYF
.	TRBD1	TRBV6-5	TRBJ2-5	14	TGTGCCAGCAGTTTTACAGGGGGACAAGAGACCCAGTACTTC	CASSFTGGQETQYF
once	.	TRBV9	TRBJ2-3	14	TGTGCCAGCAGCGTAGCGGGTCGGTCAGATACGCAGTATTTT	CASSVAGRSDTQYF
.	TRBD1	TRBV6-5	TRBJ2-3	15	TGTGCCAGCAGTAGAGGGGACAGGGGCACAGATACGCAGTATTTT	CASSRGDRGTDTQYF